This T cell receptor beta chain appears in the sequencing data of a study of T cells in narcolepsy. The CDR3 length is 15 residues. Germline CDR1 is SGHVS and CDR2 is FQNEAQ. Notes on this clone: A junction end diverges from the germline sequence, so it may reflect a read error.

The table came from immunoSEQ multiplex PCR; TCRdb's copy has only in-frame clones and leaves some out. This table holds 25,000 to 30,000 clones, over 80% found once. The sample was CD45RA- memory CD4+ T cells from PBMCs. The genes are TRBV7-8 and TRBJ1-4; 8 bases map to TRBD1. The receptor comes from a human donor with narcolepsy. The CDR3 region is CASRSLGTGAEKPFF. CDR3 nucleotides: TGTGCCAGCAGATCCCTAGGGACAGGCGCGGAAAAACCGTTTTTT. Full variable domain (missing parts from reference TRBV7-8 and TRBJ1-4): GAGVSQSPRYKVAKRGQDVALRCDPISGHVSLFWYQQALGQGPEFLTYFQNEAQLDKSGLPSDRFFAERPEGSVSTLKIQRTQQEDSAVYLCASRSLGTGAEKPFFGSGTQLSVL.